The 30 T cell receptor beta chains below were found in one sample sequenced in a study of cytomegalovirus exposure and HLA in healthy donors. Repertoires were generated with immunoSEQ multiplex PCR, while TCRdb's copy carries only in-frame clones and drops some. This sample has 100,000 to 150,000 clones, with under 90% found just once. The sequencing sample was made of PBMCs. The receptors derive from a woman aged 18-29 years in good health and CMV-seronegative.

The chain combines TRBV18 with TRBJ2-3; 9 bases match TRBD1. CDR3 length: 15 residues. Germline V gene data show CDR1 as KGHSH and CDR2 as LQKENI. The V gene end was trimmed by 8 bases and the J gene end by 0 bases; junction bases not matched to a gene: 6. In DNA form, the CDR3 reads TGTGCCAGCGGACAGGGGACTTCTAGCACAGATACGCAGTATTTT. Translation gives CASGQGTSSTDTQYF. The entire variable domain, with the rest obtained from reference TRBV18 and TRBJ2-3, is as follows: NAGVMQNPRHLVRRRGQEARLRCSPMKGHSHVYWYRQLPEEGLKFMVYLQKENIIDESGMPKERFSAEFPKEGPSILRIQQVVRGDSAAYFCASGQGTSSTDTQYFGPGTRLTVL.

V gene TRBV5-4 combines with J gene TRBJ2-1; 11 nucleotides match TRBD2. V lost 4 bases to trimming and J lost 8 bases; unmatched junction nucleotides: 8. Germline assignment: CDR1 SGHNT and CDR2 YYREEE (reference sequence). This CDR3 is built from 15 residues. CDR3 coding DNA: TGTGCCAGCAGCCCCTTAGCGGGAGGGAATTATGAGCAGTTCTTC. It codes for CASSPLAGGNYEQFF.

The V gene is TRBV7-8, the J gene TRBJ2-2, with 11 nucleotides matching TRBD2. The CDR3 contains 18 residues. The germline V gene encodes CDR1 SGHVS and CDR2 FQNEAQ. V shed 1 base and J 2 bases; nucleotides not matched to a gene: 6. The CDR3: CASSLEELAGDNTGELFF. Written as DNA, the CDR3 is TGTGCCAGCAGCTTAGAGGAACTAGCGGGAGACAACACCGGGGAGCTGTTTTTT.

The chain couples TRBV28 to TRBJ1-4; weak D call: TRBD1 (5 bases). V lost 3 bases to trimming and J lost 10 bases, with 18 bases between them. The germline gives CDR1 MDHEN, CDR2 SYDVKM. This CDR3 is built from 15 residues. The CDR3 sequence: CASSFGVADSRKLFF. In DNA form, the CDR3 reads TGTGCCAGCAGTTTTGGAGTGGCTGACAGTAGAAAACTGTTTTTT.

This chain uses TRBV6-1 with TRBJ2-1; no firm D call. Germline V gene lookup returns CDR1 MNHNS and CDR2 SASEGT. Trimming took 7 bases from V and 15 from J, leaving 22 bases between them. The CDR3 covers 13 residues. The CDR3: CASTVGSESAGFF. In nucleotides, the CDR3 is TGTGCCAGCACCGTTGGTAGTGAGTCGGCAGGGTTCTTC.

This clone was seen only a few times. J is TRBJ1-2 and V is TRBV6-5, with 9 bases aligning to TRBD1. J was trimmed by 7 bases and V by 6 bases; bases with no gene match: 9. Looked up from germline, CDR1 is MNHEY and CDR2 is SVGAGI. The CDR3 extends over 14 amino acids. CDR3 residues: CASRLTGGAGGYTF. In nucleotides, the CDR3 is TGTGCCAGCAGGCTTACAGGGGGCGCCGGTGGCTACACCTTC.

J is TRBJ2-3 and V is TRBV6-1; TRBD2 aligns across 8 bases. Trimming cost V 0 bases and J 2 bases; bases outside gene matches: 13. The CDR3 loop spans 19 amino acids. Germline V CDR1 and CDR2: MNHNS, SASEGT. In DNA, the CDR3 is TGTGCCAGCAGTGAAGCGCCGACCGGGGGGGGTGGTTTCACAGATACGCAGTATTTT. Translated: CASSEAPTGGGGFTDTQYF.

This clone was detected only once. The chain joins TRBV7-9 to TRBJ2-7, with TRBD1 matching 9 bases. The CDR3 totals 14 residues. Germline values: CDR1 SEHNR, CDR2 FQNEAQ (reference sequence). Trimming cost V 5 bases and J 4 bases; bases outside gene matches: 6. CDR3 protein: CASSLTGTGYEQYF. CDR3 DNA sequence: TGTGCCAGCAGCCTCACCGGGACAGGGTACGAGCAGTACTTC.

This clone appeared a few times. The chain has TRBV6-4 and TRBJ2-2, with 9 bases fitting TRBD2. The CDR3 consists of 15 residues. The germline V gene encodes CDR1 MRHNA and CDR2 SNTAGT. V lost 7 bases to trimming and J lost 1 base; unmatched junction nucleotides: 4. CDR3 nucleotides: TGTGCCAGCACCCAGACTAGCGGGAACACCGGGGAGCTGTTTTTT. Translation: CASTQTSGNTGELFF.

The chain couples TRBV6-1 to TRBJ1-4; no clear D. V was trimmed by 7 bases and J by 6 bases, leaving 15 bases between them. The CDR3 loop spans 14 amino acids. The germline V gene encodes CDR1 MNHNS and CDR2 SASEGT. The CDR3: CASTLGYGDEKLFF. CDR3 in DNA: TGTGCCAGCACCCTAGGTTACGGTGATGAAAAACTGTTTTTT.

This chain joins TRBV11-3 and TRBJ2-5; 8 bases fit TRBD2. The germline gives CDR1 SGHNT, CDR2 YENEEA. V shed 10 bases, J shed 5 bases, and the junction held 15 bases outside the gene matches. This CDR3 region has 15 residues. This chain's CDR3 is CATGGGGTFRETQYF. Written as DNA, the CDR3 is TGTGCCACCGGGGGGGGCGGGACCTTTCGTGAGACCCAGTACTTC. Variable domain in full (rest from reference TRBV11-3 and TRBJ2-5): EAGVVQSPRYKIIEKKQPVAFWCNPISGHNTLYWYLQNLGQGPELLIRYENEEAVDDSQLPKDRFSAERLKGVDSTLKIQPAELGDSAVYLCATGGGGTFRETQYFGPGTRLLVL.

The chain links TRBV9 to TRBJ2-2, with D perhaps matching TRBD2 (6 bases). Trimming removed 4 bases at V and 6 bases at J, with 10 bases between. Germline CDR1 and CDR2: SGDLS and YYNGEE. CDR3 length: 13 amino acids. The CDR3 DNA reads TGTGCCAGCAGCCCGGGGGTCGCCGGGGAGCTGTTTTTT. It codes for CASSPGVAGELFF.

This chain uses TRBV10-1 with TRBJ1-2, with 9 bases aligning to TRBD1. The ends lost 6 bases at V and 6 bases at J; junction bases unmatched: 5. CDR3 size: 13 residues. The germline CDR1 and CDR2 sequences are WNHNN and SYGVQD (reference sequence). CDR3 residues: CASSRDRVDGYTF. The CDR3 nucleotides are TGCGCCAGCAGCCGGGACAGGGTGGATGGCTACACCTTC.

This clone appeared a few times. The gene calls are TRBV5-1 and TRBJ2-7; weak D call: TRBD1 (6 bases). Between the trimmed V and J ends, which lost 3 bases and 2 bases, there was a span of 12 bases. CDR1 and CDR2 from the germline V gene are SGHRS and YFSETQ. This CDR3 spans 14 amino acids. This CDR3 reads CASSSTGPTYEQYF. The CDR3 nucleotides are TGCGCCAGCAGCTCAACAGGGCCCACCTACGAGCAGTACTTC.

The chain recombines TRBV6-5 with TRBJ2-1; a weak D match, TRBD2 (6 bases). The CDR3 extends over 16 amino acids. The germline V gene encodes CDR1 MNHEY and CDR2 SVGAGI. Trimming removed 0 bases at V and 1 base at J, with 10 bases between. In DNA, the CDR3 is TGTGCCAGCAGTTACTCGTATGGGGGGTCCTACAATGAGCAGTTCTTC. Translation: CASSYSYGGSYNEQFF.

The genes are TRBV7-6 and TRBJ1-2; D possibly corresponds to TRBD1 (5 bases). This CDR3 region has 16 residues. Looked up from germline, CDR1 is SGHVS and CDR2 is FNYEAQ. The V end lost 1 base, the J end lost 2 bases, and 14 bases lay between the germline ends. Here the CDR3 DNA reads TGTGCCAGCAGCTTAGGGGCAGGGAGGCCCAACTATGGCTACACCTTC. As protein: CASSLGAGRPNYGYTF.

This sequence joins TRBV13 and TRBJ2-3, with D possibly being TRBD2 (5 bases). V gave up 1 base and J gave up 3 bases, with 11 bases separating them. CDR1 is PRHDT, CDR2 FYEKMQ, per germline (reference sequence). CDR3 length: 15 amino acids. The CDR3 reads CASSLVSLATDTQYF. DNA of the CDR3: TGTGCCAGCAGCTTAGTTTCGCTAGCAACAGATACGCAGTATTTT. Together with reference TRBV13 and TRBJ2-3, the CDR3 gives the full variable domain: AAGVIQSPRHLIKEKRETATLKCYPIPRHDTVYWYQQGPGQDPQFLISFYEKMQSDKGSIPDRFSAQQFSDYHSELNMSSLELGDSALYFCASSLVSLATDTQYFGPGTRLTVL.

J is TRBJ1-4 and V is TRBV9, with 8 bases fitting TRBD1. Germline lookup yields CDR1 SGDLS and CDR2 YYNGEE. The CDR3 is made up of 18 amino acids. Trimming removed 0 bases from V and 1 base from J; junction bases left unmatched: 8. The CDR3 loop is CASSVATYRGRTNEKLFF. CDR3 bases: TGTGCCAGCAGCGTAGCTACCTACAGGGGGAGAACTAATGAAAAACTGTTTTTT.

This sequence joins TRBV7-3 and TRBJ2-7, with 7 bases fitting TRBD2. V dropped 4 bases and J dropped 5; count of bases not matched to a gene: 5. This CDR3 is 13 amino acids long. The germline gives CDR1 SGHTA, CDR2 FQGTGA. The CDR3: CASSSGLADEQYF. The CDR3 nucleotides are TGTGCCAGCAGCTCTGGGCTAGCGGACGAGCAGTACTTC.

The V and J genes are TRBV30 and TRBJ2-5; 7 bases are a match to TRBD1. The V segment lost 0 bases and the J segment 5 bases; nucleotides outside the gene matches: 6. Germline V gives CDR1 GTSNPN, CDR2 SVGIG (reference sequence). CDR3 length: 14 amino acids. DNA for the CDR3: TGTGCCTGGAGTGTACTTGGACAGGCGGAGACCCAGTACTTC. It encodes CAWSVLGQAETQYF.

The V and J genes are TRBV28 and TRBJ1-4; 7 nucleotides line up with TRBD1. V was pared by 8 bases and J by 4 bases, with 1 base of the junction left unmatched. The CDR3 is 12 residues long. The germline CDR1 and CDR2 sequences are MDHEN and SYDVKM. CDR3 region: CASGTVNEKLFF. The CDR3 nucleotides read TGTGCCAGCGGGACAGTTAATGAAAAACTGTTTTTT.

J is TRBJ1-5 and V is TRBV5-6; D remains ambiguous. This CDR3 spans 16 amino acids. In germline, CDR1 is SGHDT, CDR2 YYEEEE. The V and J ends lost 1 base and 0 bases respectively, with 11 bases between them. CDR3 sequence (DNA): TGTGCCAGCAGCTTGCAAACAGACTATAGCAATCAGCCCCAGCATTTT. This sequence encodes CASSLQTDYSNQPQHF.

V and J are TRBV5-4 and TRBJ1-2; 7 nucleotides align to TRBD1. The ends lost 6 bases at V and 3 bases at J; junction bases unmatched: 8. CDR3 length: 14 amino acids. Germline CDR1 SGHNT, CDR2 YYREEE (reference sequence). This CDR3 is CASTGTAIDYGYTF. The CDR3 coding sequence is TGTGCCAGCACCGGGACAGCCATCGACTATGGCTACACCTTC.

V gene TRBV6-4 combines with J gene TRBJ2-2; D is unclear. The CDR3 runs 14 residues. Trimming left V 4 bases short and J 4 bases short, with 10 bases between. Per the germline V gene, CDR1 is MRHNA and CDR2 is SNTAGT. CDR3 residues: CASSVHSFTGELFF. DNA for the CDR3: TGTGCCAGCAGTGTTCACAGTTTCACCGGGGAGCTGTTTTTT.

The V call is TRBV27, the J call TRBJ1-5; D might be TRBD1 (6 bases). Per germline, CDR1 MNHEY and CDR2 SMNVEV (reference sequence). Trimming stripped 2 bases from V and 5 bases from J, with 10 bases between. CDR3 length: 14 amino acids. CDR3 coding DNA: TGTGCCAGCAGTTTACAGGGGAGTGATCAGCCCCAGCATTTT. Protein sequence: CASSLQGSDQPQHF.

A remark on this clone: Compared with germline, one end of the junction differs, possibly owing to a read error. V is TRBV7-7 and J is TRBJ2-3; TRBD2 matches 10 bases. Germline loops: CDR1 SSHAT, CDR2 FNYEAQ (reference sequence). The CDR3 length is 18 residues. The CDR3 region has the DNA TGTGCTAGCAGCTTAGGAGCGGGAGGGCCAGTTAGCACAGATACGCAGTATTTT. Amino acid sequence: CASSLGAGGPVSTDTQYF.

About this clone: Distinct nucleotide sequences in the sample also encode this CDR3. Here the CDR3 reads CASSPGLAGYEQYF. The CDR3 DNA follows: TGTGCCAGTAGCCCCGGACTAGCAGGCTACGAGCAGTACTTC. The chain joins TRBV19 to TRBJ2-7; 8 bases are shared with TRBD2. After removal of 6 bases from V and 3 bases from J, the junction contained 7 bases not matched to a gene. This CDR3 region has 14 residues. From germline, CDR1 is LNHDA and CDR2 SQIVND (reference sequence).

V and J are TRBV5-1 and TRBJ2-5; 12 bases map to TRBD2. CDR3 length: 17 amino acids. Trimming cost V 4 bases and J 1 base; bases outside gene matches: 8. CDR1 is SGHRS and CDR2 is YFSETQ in the germline V gene. CDR3 in DNA: TGCGCCAGCAGCCAAGGACTAGCGGGGATGCTCCAAGAGACCCAGTACTTC. This encodes CASSQGLAGMLQETQYF.

Notes on this clone: Within the sample, other DNA sequences also encode this same CDR3. V gene TRBV6-5 combines with J gene TRBJ2-7, with 7 bases lining up with TRBD2. Germline lookup yields CDR1 MNHEY and CDR2 SVGAGI. CDR3 size: 14 residues. V lost 2 bases, J lost 1 base, and 2 bases stayed unmatched. CDR3 residues: CASSYGGGSYEQYF. In DNA form, the CDR3 reads TGTGCCAGCAGTTACGGGGGGGGTTCCTACGAGCAGTACTTC.

CDR3 bases: TGCGCCAGCAGCCAAGAGGACAGGGGGGTTTACGAGCAGTACTTC. Translation: CASSQEDRGVYEQYF. The V and J genes are TRBV4-1 and TRBJ2-7, with 10 positions matching TRBD1. This CDR3 contains 15 residues. Germline V lookup: CDR1 MGHRA, CDR2 YSYEKL. V gave up 0 bases and J gave up 4 bases; unmatched junction bases: 3.